This T cell receptor beta chain was captured in a study of blood T cells in healthy people across ages. Study-wide context: Roughly one uniquely barcoded beta molecule per two T cells was captured.

Study-wide results and caveats: Observed TCR beta diversity per million T cells went down as age went up. This fall followed a roughly linear course with age.

The CDR3 is 14 amino acids. Deletions cut 4 bases from V and 3 bases from J, with 13 bases between. Germline CDR1 reads SGHRS; CDR2 reads YFSETQ. The second PCR ran about 6 to 11 cycles with a sample-barcoded 5' primer and J-beta primers. One entry per CDR3 protein, called by TCRdb with MiXCR from the 5' RACE reads. The repertoire has some 760,000 distinct CDR3 sequences, 25% of them found once; the top ten carry roughly 3.5%. As for this clonotype: As yet, its antigen is unknown.

In addition, the sample was reused for a study of T cells of mothers and their children. This second study says: For each mother, over 9 million TCR beta CDR3 reads were obtained, and for each child, roughly 2.8 million.

Sequencing was performed on blood. The gene calls are TRBV5-1 and TRBJ2-5; D ambiguous. The sequence came from a boy between 5 and 17 years old in good health. As DNA, the CDR3 is TGCGCCAGCAGCGCTGATCCCGAGGAAGAGACCCAGTACTTC. This sequence encodes CASSADPEEETQYF.